The text below deals with one T cell receptor beta chain. The antigen is not known. The data belong to a study of T cell responses to AZD1222 COVID-19 vaccine. Across the study: Researchers grouped second doses given at about 4 or about 12 weeks into one pool.

Study outcomes and limitations: The reported proportion of spike-specific TCRs targeting unmutated variant regions was nearly half. Only five or six individuals given AZD1222 were seropositive at baseline. Spike was spanned by vaccine-associated CD4 TCRs, which were dominant at 160-218 and 743-854.

TCRdb's copy holds only in-frame clones and misses some; the assay was immunoSEQ multiplex PCR. The sample consists of about 72,000 clones, roughly 84% of them appearing once. With 0 bases removed from V and 2 bases from J, the gap between germline ends came to 7 bases. Germline lookup yields CDR1 MDHEN and CDR2 SYDVKM. The CDR3 spans 14 residues. The sample consisted of peripheral blood, taken on day 0 of AZD1222 vaccination. The chain couples TRBV28 to TRBJ1-2; no clear D gene. This TCR was recovered from an adult in good health. The CDR3 DNA follows: TGTGCCAGCAGTTTATGGCGGCAGAACTATGGCTACACCTTC. It yields the protein CASSLWRQNYGYTF.